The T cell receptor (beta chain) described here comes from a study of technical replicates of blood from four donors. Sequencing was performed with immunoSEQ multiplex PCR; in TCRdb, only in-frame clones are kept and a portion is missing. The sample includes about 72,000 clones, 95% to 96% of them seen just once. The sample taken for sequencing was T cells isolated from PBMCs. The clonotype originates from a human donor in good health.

Here the CDR3 reads CSVRTGSTPGNIQYF. The CDR3 coding sequence is TGCAGCGTTAGGACAGGGTCAACACCGGGGAACATTCAGTACTTC. The chain uses TRBV29-1 and TRBJ2-4; TRBD1 matches 8 bases. The CDR3 covers 15 residues. The germline CDR1 and CDR2 sequences are SQVTM and ANQGSEA. J was trimmed by 7 bases and V by 5 bases; bases with no gene match: 13. The entire variable domain, with the rest obtained from reference TRBV29-1 and TRBJ2-4, is as follows: SAVISQKPSRDICQRGTSLTIQCQVDSQVTMMFWYRQQPGQSLTLIATANQGSEATYESGFVIDKFPISRPNLTFSTLTVSNMSPEDSSIYLCSVRTGSTPGNIQYFGAGTRLSVL.